Listed below are T cell receptor beta chains from one sample, sequenced in a study of shared clonotypes between healthy human individuals. Clones were sequenced by immunoSEQ multiplex PCR, and TCRdb holds only the in-frame ones, with some missing. The sample comprises approximately 710,000 clones, 80% to 95% of which are singletons, and about 34% rests with the top ten. The sample comprised memory CD8+ T cells from PBMCs. These receptors all stem from a man between 18 and 29 years old in good health. Some clones in this sample may be carry-over from other donors' samples. The CDR3 runs from the conserved cysteine through the conserved F or W. The D gene is left open where the match is weak. Size values are once, few and many counts, or a class for expanded clones, and some rows have none.

CDR3 protein,CDR3 DNA,J gene,V gene,clone size,D gene
CASSRARTGGADGYTF,TGTGCCAGCAGCCGAGCCCGGACAGGGGGCGCGGATGGCTACACCTTC,TRBJ1-2,TRBV7-8,NA,TRBD1
CASRSQQNTEAFF,TGTGCCAGCAGATCACAACAGAACACTGAAGCTTTCTTT,TRBJ1-1,TRBV6-5,once,NA
CASRTGGSYGYTF,TGCGCCAGCAGAACAGGGGGCTCCTATGGCTACACCTTC,TRBJ1-2,TRBV4-1,NA,TRBD1
CASSFDFSTYEQYF,TGTGCCAGCAGCTTCGACTTCTCGACCTACGAGCAGTACTTC,TRBJ2-7,TRBV11-2,NA,NA
CASSLYRSYEQYF,TGTGCCAGCAGTTTATATAGGTCCTACGAGCAGTACTTC,TRBJ2-7,TRBV27,once,NA
CASSLGTSGSGNNEQFF,TGTGCCAGCAGCTTAGGGACTAGCGGGAGCGGGAACAATGAGCAGTTCTTC,TRBJ2-1,TRBV7-8,NA,TRBD2
CASTQGNTEAFF,TGCGCCAGCACACAGGGGAACACTGAAGCTTTCTTT,TRBJ1-1,TRBV5-1,few,NA
CASSPPDRYEQYF,TGTGCCAGCAGTCCCCCCGACAGGTACGAGCAGTACTTC,TRBJ2-7,TRBV6-5,NA,NA
CASSFRGNYGYTF,TGTGCCAGCAGCTTCCGAGGAAACTATGGCTACACCTTC,TRBJ1-2,TRBV7-9,NA,NA
CASSLTKRRGNTGELFF,TGTGCCAGCAGCTTAACCAAGCGGAGGGGGAACACCGGGGAGCTGTTTTTT,TRBJ2-2,TRBV7-6,NA,NA